The 31 T cell receptor beta chains listed next were all sequenced from one sample in a study of cytomegalovirus exposure and HLA in healthy donors (dated by TCRdb to the late 2010s). Library preparation employed the immunoSEQ multiplex PCR assay. For the multiplex PCR, a mixture combining 60 forward primers for TCR Vbeta segments and 13 reverse primers for TCR Jbeta segments was used. Here the immuneACCESS table is served through TCRdb, limited to in-frame sequences with V and J called. Missing clones are a known gap in these copies; in checked studies unresolved V genes cover under half, and the rest lacks a known reason. For this sample the table gives 180,000 or so clones, of which roughly 9.5% were detected only once. Of the sample, over 1% is held by the ten largest clones. The sequencing input was PBMCs. All receptors derive from a woman under 40 in good health and CMV-seropositive.

A few counts support this clone. The chain uses TRBV5-1 and TRBJ2-2; TRBD1 matches 8 bases. CDR3 length: 15 amino acids. J gave up 5 bases and V 4 bases, and 7 bases lay outside the gene matches. Germline V lookup: CDR1 SGHRS, CDR2 YFSETQ. The CDR3 protein is CASSKPGGHTGELFF. In nucleotides, the CDR3 is TGCGCCAGCAGCAAACCAGGGGGCCATACCGGGGAGCTGTTTTTT.

This clone turned up a few times. At the DNA level, this CDR3 is encoded by other sequences in the same sample as well. The rearrangement joins TRBV5-1 to TRBJ1-3; TRBD1 is a possible D gene (5 bases). The CDR3 sequence is 14 residues long. Germline values: CDR1 SGHRS, CDR2 YFSETQ. V lost 1 base to trimming and J lost 0 bases, with 5 bases between them. CDR3 bases: TGCGCCAGCAGCTTGCAGGGCTCTGGAAACACCATATATTTT. Protein: CASSLQGSGNTIYF.

This clone was counted only a few times. The chain links TRBV5-1 to TRBJ2-2; D might be TRBD2 (5 bases). CDR1 is SGHRS and CDR2 is YFSETQ in the germline V gene. The germline V and J ends were trimmed by 4 bases and 3 bases, with 7 bases remaining between them. This CDR3 is built from 13 residues. The CDR3 loop is CASSVGDTGELFF. For the CDR3, the DNA is TGCGCCAGCAGCGTGGGAGACACCGGGGAGCTGTTTTTT.

This clone was counted only a few times. This rearrangement joins TRBV29-1 to TRBJ1-1; the D is unclear. There are 11 residues in the CDR3. Trimming took 4 bases from V and 7 from J, leaving 10 bases between them. Germline-derived CDR1 and CDR2 are SQVTM and ANQGSEA. In DNA, the CDR3 is TGCAGCGTTGTAGGAGCCATTGAAGCTTTCTTT. Translating it yields CSVVGAIEAFF.

The V gene is TRBV9, the J gene TRBJ2-1; TRBD2 is a possible D gene (5 bases). Germline values: CDR1 SGDLS, CDR2 YYNGEE. This CDR3 region has 15 residues. The germline V and J ends were trimmed by 0 bases and 8 bases, with 15 bases remaining between them. CDR3 region: CASSVGGSDRDEQFF. Here the CDR3 DNA reads TGTGCCAGCAGCGTAGGGGGTAGCGATCGTGATGAGCAGTTCTTC.

The rearrangement uses TRBV4-2 and TRBJ1-5; maybe TRBD1 (5 bases). The CDR3 spans 12 residues. Trimming took off 4 bases at V and 6 bases at J, with 7 bases between the two ends. Germline CDR1 LGHNA, CDR2 YNFKEQ. CDR3 amino acids: CASSLQGQPQHF. The CDR3 nucleotides read TGTGCCAGCAGCCTTCAGGGTCAGCCCCAGCATTTT.

Only a few counts were recorded for this clone. J is TRBJ1-2 and V is TRBV5-1; weak D call: TRBD1 (5 bases). Germline CDR1 reads SGHRS; CDR2 reads YFSETQ. Trimming left V 0 bases short and J 8 bases short, with 11 bases between. This CDR3 is built from 13 residues. The CDR3 DNA sequence: TGCGCCAGCAGCTTGGAGGGACTGGACGGCTACACCTTC. It yields the protein CASSLEGLDGYTF.

CDR3 in DNA: TGTGCCAGTAGTATTCAGGGCCTCAATGAAAAACTGTTTTTT. Translating it yields CASSIQGLNEKLFF. The chain recombines TRBV19 with TRBJ1-4, with D perhaps matching TRBD1 (5 bases). CDR1 is LNHDA, CDR2 SQIVND, per germline (reference sequence). This CDR3 is built from 14 residues. Trimming took off 3 bases at V and 5 bases at J, with 10 bases between the two ends.

V and J are TRBV7-7 and TRBJ2-5; perhaps TRBD2 as D (7 bases). Trimming removed 1 base at V and 2 bases at J, with 17 bases between. CDR3 length equals 17 residues. Germline lookup yields CDR1 SSHAT and CDR2 FNYEAQ (reference sequence). CDR3 protein: CASSLVVAGEGQETQYF. The CDR3 DNA sequence: TGTGCCAGCAGCTTAGTTGTTGCAGGGGAGGGACAAGAGACCCAGTACTTC.

The chain recombines TRBV6-5 with TRBJ1-4; D gene unclear. CDR3 size: 14 residues. The germline V gene encodes CDR1 MNHEY and CDR2 SVGAGI. The V gene lost 3 bases and the J gene lost 1 base, with 6 bases spanning the gap. CDR3 coding DNA: TGTGCCAGCAGTTATACCGGAACTAATGAAAAACTGTTTTTT. The encoded protein is CASSYTGTNEKLFF.

This rearrangement joins TRBV7-9 to TRBJ2-3; TRBD2 aligns across 10 bases. The CDR3 totals 15 residues. V lost 5 bases, J lost 6 bases, and 8 bases stayed unmatched. Germline-derived CDR1 and CDR2 are SEHNR and FQNEAQ (reference sequence). In nucleotides, the CDR3 is TGTGCCAGCAGCCTCGGACTAGCGGTTCCGGATACGCAGTATTTT. Amino acid sequence: CASSLGLAVPDTQYF.

This clone has a handful of counts. The chain is built from TRBV9 and TRBJ2-1; TRBD2 is a possible D gene (5 bases). This CDR3 comprises 16 residues. Germline V CDR1 and CDR2: SGDLS, YYNGEE. V was clipped by 0 bases and J by 8 bases, with 18 bases between them. The CDR3 DNA reads TGTGCCAGCAGCGTAGCTTCTAGCCGCAGCATTCATGAGCAGTTCTTC. Translating gives CASSVASSRSIHEQFF.

This clone was detected a few times. The chain links TRBV19 to TRBJ2-3; tentative D call: TRBD2 (6 bases). The CDR3 is 13 amino acids. Germline V gives CDR1 LNHDA, CDR2 SQIVND (reference sequence). The CDR3 spells CAVSGGGTDTQYF. As DNA, the CDR3 is TGTGCTGTTTCTGGAGGGGGCACAGATACGCAGTATTTT.

This clone turned up a few times. V and J are TRBV11-3 and TRBJ2-1; TRBD1 aligns across 8 bases. Germline assignment: CDR1 SGHNT and CDR2 YENEEA. The CDR3 sequence is 15 residues long. Unmatched junction bases numbered 7, after V lost 5 bases and J lost 4 bases. CDR3: CASSNGQGSYNEQFF. DNA of the CDR3: TGTGCCAGCAGCAACGGACAGGGCTCTTACAATGAGCAGTTCTTC.

The chain is built from TRBV10-2 and TRBJ2-5, with no clear D. This CDR3 is built from 13 residues. Trimming took off 7 bases at V and 4 bases at J, with 13 bases between the two ends. Germline CDR1 is WSHSY and CDR2 is SAAADI. The chain's CDR3 is CASINPTGETQYF. CDR3 nucleotide sequence: TGCGCCAGCATTAATCCGACGGGAGAGACCCAGTACTTC.

V usage is TRBV7-9 and J usage is TRBJ2-7, with 7 bases fitting TRBD1. The CDR3 is 16 residues long. Per the germline V gene, CDR1 is SEHNR and CDR2 is FQNEAQ (reference sequence). Germline trimming cut 4 bases from V and 0 bases from J; bases unmatched to any gene: 9. Written as DNA, the CDR3 is TGTGCCAGCAGCTGGGCGTTGAGGGACAGCTCCTACGAGCAGTACTTC. Residues: CASSWALRDSSYEQYF.

The table lists this clone with a few counts. This chain links TRBV5-4 with TRBJ2-5, with 8 bases lining up with TRBD2. After removal of 0 bases from V and 0 bases from J, the junction contained 7 bases not matched to a gene. Germline-derived CDR1 and CDR2 are SGHNT and YYREEE (reference sequence). This CDR3 is built from 17 residues. CDR3 sequence reads: CASSLGQASGYQETQYF. CDR3 nucleotides: TGTGCCAGCAGCTTGGGGCAGGCTAGCGGGTACCAAGAGACCCAGTACTTC.

There are a few counts of this clone. The genes are TRBV5-1 and TRBJ1-1; D may be TRBD1 (6 bases). V was cut by 3 bases and J by 1 base, with 13 bases left in between. Germline V CDR1 and CDR2: SGHRS, YFSETQ. This CDR3 spans 15 amino acids. CDR3 loop: CASSSQGRENTEAFF. CDR3 in DNA: TGCGCCAGCAGCTCACAGGGACGGGAGAACACTGAAGCTTTCTTT.

The rearrangement joins TRBV27 to TRBJ1-4; D perhaps matches TRBD1 (5 bases). Germline CDR1 reads MNHEY; CDR2 reads SMNVEV (reference sequence). CDR3 length: 13 residues. The V gene lost 2 bases and the J gene lost 7 bases, with 8 bases spanning the gap. The CDR3 DNA follows: TGTGCCAGCAGTTTAGGGGGAGGTGAAAAACTGTTTTTT. It yields the protein CASSLGGGEKLFF.

This clone was seen more than once but under ten times. This chain joins TRBV27 and TRBJ1-1; 8 bases fit TRBD1. Per the germline V gene, CDR1 is MNHEY and CDR2 is SMNVEV (reference sequence). The CDR3 is made up of 14 amino acids. Unmatched junction bases numbered 9, after V lost 7 bases and J lost 5 bases. The DNA of the CDR3 is TGTGCCAGCATTACAGGGGGAGGTGAGACTGAAGCTTTCTTT. This translates into CASITGGGETEAFF.

This clone was detected a few times. The rearrangement links TRBV5-4 to TRBJ1-1; 8 bases map to TRBD1. V shed 4 bases, J shed 3 bases, and the junction held 5 bases outside the gene matches. Germline lookup yields CDR1 SGHNT and CDR2 YYREEE (reference sequence). This CDR3 region has 14 residues. The CDR3 DNA sequence: TGTGCCAGCAGCCCCGGACAGGGCGACACTGAAGCTTTCTTT. Its translation: CASSPGQGDTEAFF.

This clone has more than one count but fewer than ten. The rearrangement links TRBV11-2 to TRBJ2-1, with TRBD2 matching 9 bases. The V gene end was trimmed by 6 bases and the J gene end by 0 bases; junction bases not matched to a gene: 6. This CDR3 is built from 16 residues. From germline, CDR1 is SGHAT and CDR2 FQNNGV. The CDR3 DNA is TGTGCCAGCAGACTAGCGGGCTTGAGCTCCTACAATGAGCAGTTCTTC. Translation gives CASRLAGLSSYNEQFF.

The genes are TRBV5-5 and TRBJ2-2; a weak D match, TRBD1 (6 bases). V was trimmed by 2 bases and J by 0 bases, leaving 8 bases between them. The germline V gene has CDR1 SGHKS and CDR2 YYEKEE (reference sequence). The CDR3 runs 15 residues. CDR3 residues: CASSFRTANTGELFF. As DNA, the CDR3 is TGTGCCAGCAGCTTTAGGACAGCGAACACCGGGGAGCTGTTTTTT.

This sequence joins TRBV2 and TRBJ2-7; D perhaps matches TRBD2 (6 bases). Trimming stripped 8 bases from V and 4 bases from J, with 15 bases between. The germline V gene has CDR1 SNHLY and CDR2 FYNNEI. The length of the CDR3 is 13 residues. This CDR3 reads CASQGLTEYEQYF. The CDR3 nucleotides are TGTGCCAGCCAGGGACTTACTGAGTACGAGCAGTACTTC.

This clone appeared a few times. J is TRBJ2-3 and V is TRBV7-8, with D possibly TRBD2 on 6 matching bases. The CDR3 has 15 residues. From germline, CDR1 is SGHVS and CDR2 FQNEAQ. The V end lost 5 bases, the J end lost 5 bases, and 17 bases lay between the germline ends. In DNA, the CDR3 is TGTGCCAGCAGCGTCACGGGACTCCTCAGAGATACGCAGTATTTT. Protein product: CASSVTGLLRDTQYF.

The table lists this clone with a few counts. The rearrangement joins TRBV5-1 to TRBJ1-2, with 11 nucleotides matching TRBD1. Losses at the gene ends were 7 bases for V and 4 bases for J; bases not matched to a gene: 9. This CDR3 has 15 residues. CDR1 SGHRS and CDR2 YFSETQ come from the germline V gene. As DNA, the CDR3 is TGCGCCAGCTCGCCCGGGACAGGGGGAATCTATGGCTACACCTTC. Protein product: CASSPGTGGIYGYTF.

The genes are TRBV6-6 and TRBJ2-4; possible D gene TRBD2, 5 bases. The ends were cut back, 5 bases at V and 3 bases at J, with 17 bases in the middle. Germline CDR1 is MNHNY and CDR2 is SVGAGI (reference sequence). The CDR3 runs to 16 residues. The CDR3 coding sequence is TGTGCCAGCAGTCCTCCCAGGAGCGGACTCAAAAACATTCAGTACTTC. Translating gives CASSPPRSGLKNIQYF.

This clone has just a few counts. The V gene is TRBV2, the J gene TRBJ2-3; no clear D gene. Germline CDR1 and CDR2: SNHLY and FYNNEI. Trimming left V 1 base short and J 5 bases short, with 13 bases between. This CDR3 has 15 residues. DNA for the CDR3: TGTGCCAGCAGTGAAGTTGGGCAAGGTGGAGATACGCAGTATTTT. This gives the protein CASSEVGQGGDTQYF.

The chain joins TRBV5-6 to TRBJ2-1; 11 bases are a match to TRBD2. With 0 bases clipped from V and 4 bases from J, the junction kept 3 bases outside the gene matches. This CDR3 comprises 16 residues. Germline CDR1 reads SGHDT; CDR2 reads YYEEEE. This chain's CDR3 is CASSLGLAGWYNEQFF. CDR3 sequence (DNA): TGTGCCAGCAGCTTGGGACTAGCGGGGTGGTACAATGAGCAGTTCTTC.

The V call is TRBV18, the J call TRBJ1-5; D is perhaps TRBD1 (5 bases). V lost 6 bases and J lost 3, with 15 bases in between. Germline V CDR1 and CDR2: KGHSH, LQKENI. The CDR3 contains 15 residues. The CDR3 bases are TGTGCCAGCTCCCGGGTGGGGCAGATCAATCAGCCCCAGCATTTT. Amino acid sequence: CASSRVGQINQPQHF.

This clone was observed a few times. This chain joins TRBV7-2 and TRBJ2-2; possible D gene TRBD2, 6 bases. V was pared by 5 bases and J by 0 bases, with 10 bases between. The length of the CDR3 is 15 residues. Germline V gene data show CDR1 as SGHTA and CDR2 as FQGNSA. CDR3: CASSHGTSNTGELFF. The CDR3 DNA sequence: TGTGCCAGCAGCCACGGGACTTCGAACACCGGGGAGCTGTTTTTT.